A single sample gave rise to the 3 T cell receptor beta chains below, sequenced in a study of T cells in Graves' hyperthyroidism and ophthalmopathy (dated by TCRdb to between 2018 and 2021). The library came from multiplex PCR. TCRdb records Illumina HiSeq 2000 as the sequencer. TCR beta CDR3 regions were amplified from RNA transcripts. The TCR CDR3 was subjected to a first round of RT-PCR using the HTBI primer set and the Qiagen OneStep RT-PCR kit. TCRdb handled the public reads itself, with Q25 trimming in fastp and clone calling in MiXCR, and kept productive beta chains. Identical CDR3 protein sequences are pooled into one entry, listed with their most common genes and DNA. Within this sample are 600,000 or so distinct CDR3 sequences, with around 16% of them counted one time only. The ten largest clones capture 3% to 4% of the sample. Material: blood. Every receptor here comes from a woman aged 25 to 39 with Graves' hyperthyroidism.

This clonotype was counted only a few times. The gene calls are TRBV6-1 and TRBJ1-2; 9 positions agree with TRBD1. Germline V gene sequence: CDR1 MNHNS, CDR2 SASEGT. This CDR3 comprises 15 residues. Germline trimming cut 6 bases from V and 4 bases from J; bases unmatched to any gene: 9. The CDR3 loop is CASSPGQGRAYGYTF. The DNA of the CDR3 is TGTGCCAGCAGCCCCGGACAGGGGCGGGCCTATGGCTACACCTTC.

This clonotype was counted many times. This chain connects TRBV2 to TRBJ2-3; no clear D gene. The CDR3 extends over 13 amino acids. Trimming took off 5 bases at V and 1 base at J, with 7 bases between the two ends. In germline, CDR1 is SNHLY, CDR2 FYNNEI. CDR3 loop: CASSYRGTDTQYF. Here the CDR3 DNA reads TGTGCCAGCAGTTACAGAGGCACAGATACGCAGTATTTT.

The V and J genes are TRBV28 and TRBJ2-3, with 10 bases fitting TRBD2. The CDR3 runs 17 residues. Germline CDR1 is MDHEN and CDR2 is SYDVKM. With 6 bases clipped from V and 1 base from J, the junction kept 10 bases outside the gene matches. The chain's CDR3 is CASSPGGLASGTDTQYF. The CDR3 DNA reads as TGTGCCAGCAGCCCCGGGGGACTAGCGAGCGGCACAGATACGCAGTATTTT.